This is a list of T cell receptor beta chains from one sample in a study of blood T cell repertoires in COVID-19. Generated by immunoSEQ multiplex PCR, the TCRdb table keeps only in-frame clones and is missing some. The profile shows roughly 400,000 clones, 85% to 90% of them singletons. The sample comprised PBMCs or T cells enriched from blood (not recorded which). The receptors stem from a young man who had recovered from COVID-19. Both conserved end residues are part of each CDR3. The order of the fields is J gene, CDR3 length, V gene, D gene, CDR3 protein. The D gene is left open where the match is weak.

J: TRBJ2-7; length: 14; V: TRBV11-2; D: .; CDR3: CASLRDLTSYEQYF
J: TRBJ1-1; length: 15; V: TRBV7-8; D: .; CDR3: CASSLRTDSLTEAFF
J: TRBJ2-7; length: 22; V: TRBV27; D: TRBD2; CDR3: CASSSPTGQGSSGRAAVHEQYF
J: TRBJ1-1; length: 14; V: TRBV2; D: TRBD1; CDR3: CASRVQGVNTEAFF
J: TRBJ2-7; length: 14; V: TRBV5-1; D: .; CDR3: CASTPVVSSYEQYF
J: TRBJ1-4; length: 14; V: TRBV28; D: .; CDR3: CASKYNGLNEKLFF
J: TRBJ1-1; length: 12; V: TRBV29-1; D: TRBD1; CDR3: CSLRQGGTEAFF
J: TRBJ1-2; length: 17; V: TRBV28; D: .; CDR3: CASSLGQGGIPNYGYTF
J: TRBJ2-1; length: 17; V: TRBV10-3; D: TRBD2; CDR3: CAISEFRREDSYNEQFF
J: TRBJ2-7; length: 15; V: TRBV19; D: TRBD2; CDR3: CASSLGTSIVYEQYF
J: TRBJ2-2; length: 16; V: TRBV10-3; D: TRBD2; CDR3: CAISGSGRGGTGELFF
J: TRBJ1-2; length: 13; V: TRBV14; D: .; CDR3: CASSQYTNYGYTF
J: TRBJ1-2; length: 16; V: TRBV27; D: TRBD1; CDR3: CASSPRTGPFSYGYTF
J: TRBJ2-7; length: 15; V: TRBV28; D: TRBD1; CDR3: CASSLPGQSSYEQYF
J: TRBJ2-7; length: 15; V: TRBV2; D: .; CDR3: CASSDLGDISYEQYF
J: TRBJ2-3; length: 20; V: TRBV5-4; D: TRBD2; CDR3: CASSLGLAGGWGAGTDTQYF
J: TRBJ1-1; length: 15; V: TRBV7-2; D: TRBD1; CDR3: CASSLSTGKNTEAFF
J: TRBJ2-7; length: 12; V: TRBV30; D: .; CDR3: CAWSPGGSWMYF
J: TRBJ1-2; length: 14; V: TRBV28; D: .; CDR3: CASSLATPGDGYTF
J: TRBJ1-1; length: 13; V: TRBV7-9; D: .; CDR3: CASSLSGGTEAFF
J: TRBJ2-7; length: 16; V: TRBV29-1; D: TRBD2; CDR3: CSVGGVGLAGGGEQYF
J: TRBJ2-3; length: 13; V: TRBV12-3/TRBV12-4; D: .; CDR3: CASSLDYTDTQYF
J: TRBJ1-4; length: 11; V: TRBV20-1; D: .; CDR3: CSARFSGKLFF
J: TRBJ2-5; length: 16; V: TRBV9; D: .; CDR3: CASSPSYWANQETQYF
J: TRBJ2-2; length: 17; V: TRBV11-3; D: .; CDR3: CASSLKDSDLNTGELFF
J: TRBJ2-1; length: 15; V: TRBV7-9; D: TRBD2; CDR3: CASTRVAGEGNEQFF
J: TRBJ1-5; length: 13; V: TRBV19; D: .; CDR3: CASRQGTNQPQHF
J: TRBJ1-1; length: 11; V: TRBV6-2/TRBV6-3; D: .; CDR3: CASSNRLGAFF
J: TRBJ2-2; length: 13; V: TRBV24-1; D: TRBD1; CDR3: CATSAGGSGELFF